The clone carrying this TCR beta chain was observed many times. What it binds is not known. V lost 8 bases to trimming and J lost 2 bases, with 12 bases between them. From germline, CDR1 is MNHEY and CDR2 SVGAGI. This CDR3 is built from 13 residues. Notes on the study in general: Tumor Tregs overlapped most with tumor, then blood, naive CD4+ cells. Tumor memory CD4+ T cell TCR gene usage was found to cluster with blood and lymph node memory CD4+ cells and with lymph node naive CD4+ cells.

After constant-region reverse-primer amplification, full-length variable regions underwent semi-nested PCR with Nested Universal Primer A. TCRdb reanalysed the 5' RACE reads using MiXCR and keeps one entry per CDR3 protein. The data contain more than 40,000 distinct CDR3 sequences, 29% of them singletons. The receptor was isolated from a female donor with breast cancer. The chain is built from TRBV6-5 and TRBJ2-5; D unclear. The material sequenced was memory CD4+ T cells sorted from a lymph node. Subset given: memory CD4+ T cells, CD4+CD45RO+CD25-. The CDR3 is CASCVRLQETQYF. In DNA form, the CDR3 reads TGTGCCAGCTGCGTTAGGCTACAAGAGACCCAGTACTTC.